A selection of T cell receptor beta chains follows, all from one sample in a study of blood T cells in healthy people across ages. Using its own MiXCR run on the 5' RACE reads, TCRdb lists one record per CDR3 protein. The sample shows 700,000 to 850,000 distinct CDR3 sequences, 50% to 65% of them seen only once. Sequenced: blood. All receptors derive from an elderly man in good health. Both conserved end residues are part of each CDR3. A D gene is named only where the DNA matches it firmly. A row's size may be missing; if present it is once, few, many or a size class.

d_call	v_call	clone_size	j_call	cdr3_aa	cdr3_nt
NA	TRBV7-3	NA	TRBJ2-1	CASSLMNRPGAVYNEQFF	TGTGCCAGCAGCTTAATGAACAGACCCGGCGCCGTTTACAATGAGCAGTTCTTC
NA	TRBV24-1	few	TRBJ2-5	CATSSKGARWETQYF	TGTGCCACCAGTTCTAAAGGGGCCAGATGGGAGACCCAGTACTTC
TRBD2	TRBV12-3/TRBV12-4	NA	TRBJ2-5	CTSSLRGSGRARETQYF	TGTACCAGCAGTTTACGGGGTAGCGGGAGGGCCCGAGAGACCCAGTACTTC
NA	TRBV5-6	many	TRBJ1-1	CASSWGDKFSEAFF	TGTGCCAGCAGCTGGGGGGACAAGTTCTCTGAAGCTTTCTTT
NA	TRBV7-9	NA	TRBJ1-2	CASSLVVQNYGYTF	TGTGCCAGCAGCTTAGTCGTGCAGAACTATGGCTACACCTTC
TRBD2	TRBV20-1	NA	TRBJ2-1	CSAPGTSGRTLVDEQFF	TGCAGTGCGCCCGGGACTAGCGGGAGGACCCTAGTGGATGAGCAGTTCTTC
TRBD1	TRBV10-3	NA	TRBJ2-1	CAISAPRGPGNNEQFF	TGTGCCATCAGTGCACCCAGGGGGCCTGGGAACAATGAGCAGTTCTTC
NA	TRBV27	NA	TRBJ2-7	CASSFAVRGRYEQYF	TGTGCCAGCAGTTTTGCGGTCAGGGGCAGATACGAGCAGTACTTC
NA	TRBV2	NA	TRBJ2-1	CASSEERTTRSSYNEQFF	TGTGCCAGCAGTGAAGAAAGGACCACACGGAGCTCCTATAATGAGCAGTTCTTC
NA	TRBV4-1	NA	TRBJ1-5	CASSQGRFSNQPQHF	TGCGCCAGCAGCCAAGGCAGATTCAGCAATCAGCCCCAGCATTTT
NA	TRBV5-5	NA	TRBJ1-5	CASSPGGGSSNQPQHF	TGTGCCAGCAGCCCTGGTGGGGGGTCTAGCAATCAGCCCCAGCATTTT
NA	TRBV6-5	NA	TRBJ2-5	CAARGAALQQYF	TGTGCCGCTCGGGGGGCCGCCCTCCAGCAGTACTTC
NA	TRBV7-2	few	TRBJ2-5	CASSLKQIKTQYF	TGTGCCAGCAGCTTAAAACAGATAAAGACCCAGTACTTC
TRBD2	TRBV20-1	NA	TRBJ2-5	CSAESGSGVETQYF	TGCAGTGCCGAAAGCGGGAGTGGAGTAGAGACCCAGTACTTC
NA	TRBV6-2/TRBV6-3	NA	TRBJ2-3	CASSPESRYAYF	TGTGCCAGCAGCCCGGAGAGCAGATACGCGTATTTT
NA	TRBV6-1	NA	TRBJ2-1	CASSSNPYNEQFF	TGTGCCAGCAGCTCCAACCCCTACAATGAGCAGTTCTTC
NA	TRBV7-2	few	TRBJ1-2	CASSPEGSGYTF	TGTGCCAGCAGCCCCGAGGGGTCCGGCTACACCTTC
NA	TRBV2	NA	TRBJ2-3	CASRGLWADTQYF	TGTGCCAGCAGGGGCCTTTGGGCAGATACGCAGTATTTT
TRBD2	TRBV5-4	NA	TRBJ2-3	CASSMTSGKADTQYF	TGTGCCAGCAGCATGACTAGCGGGAAAGCAGATACGCAGTATTTT
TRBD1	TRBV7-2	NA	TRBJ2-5	CASSPGDRDIETQYF	TGTGCCAGCAGCCCCGGGGACAGGGATATAGAGACCCAGTACTTC
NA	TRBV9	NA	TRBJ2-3	CASSVLDYDTQYF	TGTGCCAGCAGCGTGCTGGACTATGATACGCAGTATTTT
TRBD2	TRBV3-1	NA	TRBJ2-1	CASSKSGVYNEQFF	TGTGCCAGCAGCAAAAGCGGGGTCTACAATGAGCAGTTCTTC
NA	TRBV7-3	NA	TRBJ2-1	CASSLTGPGDEQFF	TGTGCCAGCAGCTTAACGGGGCCCGGGGATGAGCAGTTCTTC
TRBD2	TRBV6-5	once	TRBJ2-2	CASSYSKPSGSSTGELFF	TGTGCCAGCAGTTACTCGAAACCCAGCGGGAGTTCCACCGGGGAGCTGTTTTTT
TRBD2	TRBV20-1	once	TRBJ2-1	CSARDDRAGMDEQFF	TGCAGTGCTAGAGATGATCGAGCGGGAATGGATGAGCAGTTCTTC
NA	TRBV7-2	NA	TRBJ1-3	CASSFGRTSGNTIYF	TGTGCCAGCAGCTTCGGACGGACCTCTGGAAACACCATATATTTT
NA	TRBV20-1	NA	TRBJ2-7	CSARGAVLEQYF	TGCAGTGCTCGAGGTGCGGTCCTCGAGCAGTACTTC
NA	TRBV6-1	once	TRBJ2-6	CASVNSGANVLTF	TGTGCCAGCGTCAACTCTGGGGCCAACGTCCTGACTTTC
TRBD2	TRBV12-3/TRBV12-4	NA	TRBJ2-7	CASSLRTSSEQYF	TGTGCCAGCAGTTTACGGACTAGCTCCGAGCAGTACTTC
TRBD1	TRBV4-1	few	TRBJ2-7	CASSPRTGSLYEQYF	TGCGCCAGCAGCCCCCGGACAGGGTCTCTCTACGAGCAGTACTTC
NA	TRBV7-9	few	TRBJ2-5	CASSLGLTQETQYF	TGTGCCAGCAGCTTAGGACTAACCCAAGAGACCCAGTACTTC
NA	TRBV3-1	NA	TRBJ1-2	CASSQESRGWVRGYTF	TGTGCCAGCAGCCAAGAAAGCCGCGGCTGGGTGCGAGGCTACACCTTC
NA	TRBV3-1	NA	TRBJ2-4	CASSQGLVSQYF	TGTGCCAGCAGCCAAGGCTTGGTCTCCCAGTACTTC
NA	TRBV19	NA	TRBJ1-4	CASSILQGSEKLFF	TGTGCCAGTAGTATTCTCCAGGGAAGTGAAAAACTGTTTTTT
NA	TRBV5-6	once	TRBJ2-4	CASRPGGVLNIQYF	TGTGCCAGCAGGCCGGGCGGGGTTCTAAACATTCAGTACTTC
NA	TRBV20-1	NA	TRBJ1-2	CSARSSGGGGYTF	TGCAGTGCTAGGTCCTCTGGGGGCGGCGGCTACACCTTC
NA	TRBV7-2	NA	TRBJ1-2	CASRPRGPNYGYTF	TGTGCCAGCAGGCCTCGAGGCCCTAACTATGGCTACACCTTC
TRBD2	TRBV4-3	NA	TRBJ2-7	CASSQEWGMGLALYEQYF	TGCGCCAGCAGCCAAGAATGGGGGATGGGACTAGCCCTATACGAGCAGTACTTC
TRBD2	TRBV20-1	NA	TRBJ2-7	CSARDLRLADYNEQYF	TGCAGTGCTAGAGATCTAAGACTAGCGGACTACAATGAGCAGTACTTC
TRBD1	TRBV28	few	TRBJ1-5	CATFTVVPGQSNQPQHF	TGTGCCACCTTTACCGTGGTACCGGGACAGAGCAATCAGCCCCAGCATTTT
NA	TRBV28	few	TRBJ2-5	CASSQPGLGETQYF	TGTGCCAGCAGTCAACCGGGGCTAGGGGAGACCCAGTACTTC
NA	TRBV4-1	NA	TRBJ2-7	CASSQVESSYEQYF	TGCGCCAGCAGCCAAGTAGAGAGCTCCTACGAGCAGTACTTC
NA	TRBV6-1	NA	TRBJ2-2	CASRQVIGELFF	TGTGCCAGCAGGCAGGTGATCGGGGAGCTGTTTTTT
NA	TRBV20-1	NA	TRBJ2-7	CSANSWGGAYEQYF	TGCAGTGCTAACTCATGGGGTGGTGCATACGAGCAGTACTTC
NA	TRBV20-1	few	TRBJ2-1	CSETGTANEQFF	TGCAGTGAAACAGGGACGGCCAATGAGCAGTTCTTC